There are a few counts of the clone carrying this T cell receptor beta chain. What it binds is not known. Germline CDR1 and CDR2: MGHRA and YSYEKL. The CDR3 contains 17 residues. Trimming removed 3 bases from V and 4 bases from J; junction bases left unmatched: 12. Each CDR3 protein is one row after TCRdb ran MiXCR on the 5' RACE reads. The sample includes roughly 300,000 distinct CDR3 sequences, approximately 8% seen only once; the top ten take 22%. The data were obtained in a study of T-cell memory formation after mild COVID-19. Study in general: Clustering of TCRs was largely donor specific.

Findings of the study overall: CM and EM subsets held most contracting CD4+ clones; EMRA held CD8+ ones. Certain responding clones were present in pre-infection memory, suggesting participation of cross-reactive memory.

The receptor was derived from a young man who had mild COVID-19 (a few samples of this study predate the infection). Cell type and time point are not known. The J gene is TRBJ2-3, the V gene TRBV4-1; 8 bases map to TRBD2. The material sequenced was PBMCs or a T cell subset sorted from them (not recorded which). The CDR3 DNA sequence: TGCGCCAGCAGCCAGGACAGAGCGGGGGCGTCGGCAGATACGCAGTATTTT. As protein: CASSQDRAGASADTQYF.